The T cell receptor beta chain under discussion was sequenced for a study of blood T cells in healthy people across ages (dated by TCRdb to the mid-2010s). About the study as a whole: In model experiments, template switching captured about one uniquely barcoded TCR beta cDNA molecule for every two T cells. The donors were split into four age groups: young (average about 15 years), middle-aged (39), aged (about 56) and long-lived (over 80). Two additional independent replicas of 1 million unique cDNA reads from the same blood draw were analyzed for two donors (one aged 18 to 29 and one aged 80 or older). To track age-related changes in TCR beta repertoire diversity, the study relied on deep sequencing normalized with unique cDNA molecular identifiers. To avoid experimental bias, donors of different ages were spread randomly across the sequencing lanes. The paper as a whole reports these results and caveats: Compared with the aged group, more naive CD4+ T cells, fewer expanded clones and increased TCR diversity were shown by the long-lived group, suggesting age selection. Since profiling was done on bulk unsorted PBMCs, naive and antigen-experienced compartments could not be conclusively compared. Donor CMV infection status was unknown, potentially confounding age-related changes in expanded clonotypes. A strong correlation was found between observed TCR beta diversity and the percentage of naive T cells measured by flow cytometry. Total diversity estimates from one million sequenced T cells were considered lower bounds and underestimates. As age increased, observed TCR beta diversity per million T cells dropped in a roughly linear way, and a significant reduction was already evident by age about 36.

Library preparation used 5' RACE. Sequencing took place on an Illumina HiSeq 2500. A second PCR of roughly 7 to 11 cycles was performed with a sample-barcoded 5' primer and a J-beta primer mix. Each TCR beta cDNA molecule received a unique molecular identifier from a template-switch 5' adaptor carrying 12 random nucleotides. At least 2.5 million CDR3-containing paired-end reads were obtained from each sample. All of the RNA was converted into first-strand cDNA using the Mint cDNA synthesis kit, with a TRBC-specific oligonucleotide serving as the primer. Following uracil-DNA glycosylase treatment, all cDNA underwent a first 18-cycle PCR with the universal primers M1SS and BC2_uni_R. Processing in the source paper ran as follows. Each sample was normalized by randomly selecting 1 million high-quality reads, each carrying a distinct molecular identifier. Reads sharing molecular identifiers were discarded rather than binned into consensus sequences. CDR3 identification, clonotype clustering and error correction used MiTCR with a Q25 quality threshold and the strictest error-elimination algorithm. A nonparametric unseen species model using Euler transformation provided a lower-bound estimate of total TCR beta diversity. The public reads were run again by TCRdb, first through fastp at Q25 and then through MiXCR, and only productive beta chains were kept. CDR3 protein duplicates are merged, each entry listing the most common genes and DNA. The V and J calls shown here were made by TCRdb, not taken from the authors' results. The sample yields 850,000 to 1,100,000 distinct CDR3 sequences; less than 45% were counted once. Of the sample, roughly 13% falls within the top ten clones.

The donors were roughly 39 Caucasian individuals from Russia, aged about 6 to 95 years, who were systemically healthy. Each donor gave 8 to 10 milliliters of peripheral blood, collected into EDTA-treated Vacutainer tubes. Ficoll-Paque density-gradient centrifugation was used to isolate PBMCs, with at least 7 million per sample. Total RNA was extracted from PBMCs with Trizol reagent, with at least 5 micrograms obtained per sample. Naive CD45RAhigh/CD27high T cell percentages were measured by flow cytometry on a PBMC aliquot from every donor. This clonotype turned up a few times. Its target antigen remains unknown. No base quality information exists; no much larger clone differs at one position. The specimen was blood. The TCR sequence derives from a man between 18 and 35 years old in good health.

The CDR3 sequence is CASSPRGQRDSPLHF. The DNA is as follows: TGTGCCAGCTCACCTAGGGGACAGAGAGATTCACCCCTCCACTTT. Recombination joined TRBV18 with TRBJ1-6; TRBD1 matches 7 bases in the middle. CDR1 and CDR2 are read off the germline V gene as KGHSH and LQKENI. From the cysteine through the phenylalanine, the CDR3 covers 15 amino acids. Only the CDR3 portion is preserved as DNA: 45 bases, with reading frame beginning at the first base. V lost 3 bases and J lost 8 bases, and the count of bases not matched to a germline gene is 7.